This passage covers 13 T cell receptor beta chains from one sample sequenced in a study of blood T cell repertoires in COVID-19. Produced via immunoSEQ multiplex PCR; TCRdb's table is partial and in-frame only. This repertoire shows 250,000 to 300,000 clones, 80% to 85% found once; its top ten account for less than 5.5%. Material for sequencing was PBMCs or T cells enriched from blood (not recorded which). Receptors originate from a man aged 40-49 years who had been exposed to COVID-19.

V usage is TRBV10-3 and J usage is TRBJ2-2, with D possibly TRBD1 on 6 matching bases. Germline values: CDR1 ENHRY, CDR2 SYGVKD. This CDR3 contains 16 residues. The ends were cut back, 6 bases at V and 0 bases at J, with 14 bases in the middle. CDR3 protein: CAIRKATGANTGELFF. The DNA for the CDR3 is TGTGCCATCAGGAAAGCGACAGGAGCGAACACCGGGGAGCTGTTTTTT.

The chain employs TRBV6-2 or TRBV6-3 and TRBJ1-5; 11 nucleotides agree with TRBD1. J gave up 1 base and V 0 bases, and 11 bases lay outside the gene matches. Per germline, CDR1 MNHEY and CDR2 SVGEGT. The CDR3 has 20 residues. The CDR3 spells CASSYSSGTGGLLSNQPQHF. CDR3 bases: TGTGCCAGCAGTTACTCGAGTGGGACAGGGGGGCTATTAAGCAATCAGCCCCAGCATTTT.

This clone turned up a few times. This chain links TRBV12-3 or TRBV12-4 with TRBJ2-7, with 10 bases identical to TRBD2. The CDR3 has 13 residues. V lost 6 bases, J lost 6 bases, and 5 bases stayed unmatched. This CDR3 reads CASSPSGGREQYF. The CDR3 nucleotides are TGTGCCAGCAGCCCTAGCGGGGGACGCGAGCAGTACTTC.

This clone was recorded only once. In DNA form, the CDR3 reads TGTGCCAGTAGCTTATACTCAGGGGACGAGCAGTACTTC. Residues: CASSLYSGDEQYF. This chain connects TRBV19 to TRBJ2-7; the D gene is possibly TRBD1 (6 bases). Germline V gene data show CDR1 as LNHDA and CDR2 as SQIVND (reference sequence). Deletions cut 6 bases from V and 5 bases from J, with 14 bases between. This CDR3 spans 13 amino acids.

The rearrangement links TRBV15 to TRBJ2-3; no clear D. Trimming removed 0 bases at V and 0 bases at J, with 7 bases between. Germline V lookup: CDR1 LNHNV, CDR2 YYDKDF (reference sequence). CDR3 length: 15 residues. CDR3 residues: CATSRDRASTDTQYF. For the CDR3, the DNA is TGTGCCACCAGCAGAGATCGAGCTAGCACAGATACGCAGTATTTT.

There are a few counts of this clone. DNA of the CDR3: TGTGCCACCAGCAGGAGGGGGCTCTGGGGCAATCAGCCCCAGCATTTT. Amino acid sequence: CATSRRGLWGNQPQHF. The gene calls are TRBV15 and TRBJ1-5; TRBD1 aligns across 7 bases. With 3 bases clipped from V and 2 bases from J, the junction kept 7 bases outside the gene matches. Germline CDR1 is LNHNV and CDR2 is YYDKDF (reference sequence). CDR3 length: 16 amino acids.

The chain carries TRBV28 and TRBJ1-2; D gene unclear. The CDR3 has 13 residues. CDR1 and CDR2 (germline): MDHEN, SYDVKM. V lost 2 bases and J 2 bases, leaving 6 bases between the germline ends. The CDR3 DNA is TGTGCCAGCAGTTTACAGGCGAACTATGGCTACACCTTC. Translation: CASSLQANYGYTF.

This clone has a single count. The chain employs TRBV5-8 and TRBJ1-2, with 9 positions matching TRBD1. With V trimmed by 2 bases and J by 4 bases, 6 bases remained unmatched. Looked up from germline, CDR1 is SGHTS and CDR2 is YDEGEE. The CDR3 consists of 15 residues. In DNA, the CDR3 is TGTGCCAGCAGCTTAGGCTCGGGACAGGGCTATGGCTACACCTTC. Translated: CASSLGSGQGYGYTF.

The chain uses TRBV28 and TRBJ1-2, with 7 bases aligning to TRBD1. V lost 4 bases, J lost 7 bases, and 6 bases stayed unmatched. Germline CDR1 reads MDHEN; CDR2 reads SYDVKM. The CDR3 has 13 residues. DNA for the CDR3: TGTGCCAGCAGTTGGTCGACAGGGTCTGGCTACACCTTC. It codes for CASSWSTGSGYTF.

The CDR3 spells CASAKEAGWADTQYF. CDR3 nucleotide sequence: TGTGCCAGCGCCAAGGAGGCTGGATGGGCAGATACGCAGTATTTT. V is TRBV27 and J is TRBJ2-3, with D possibly matching TRBD2 (5 bases). Trimming left V 8 bases short and J 4 bases short, with 19 bases between. The CDR3 is 15 residues long. Germline lookup yields CDR1 MNHEY and CDR2 SMNVEV (reference sequence).

This chain connects TRBV11-1 to TRBJ1-2, with no clear D. V was cut by 0 bases and J by 8 bases, with 10 bases left in between. Germline loops: CDR1 SGHAT, CDR2 FQDESV (reference sequence). The CDR3 sequence is 13 residues long. CDR3 residues: CASSLAGGGGYTF. The CDR3 region has the DNA TGTGCCAGCAGCTTAGCAGGCGGTGGCGGCTACACCTTC.

The V gene is TRBV19, the J gene TRBJ2-1; 14 bases fit TRBD2. Germline values: CDR1 LNHDA, CDR2 SQIVND (reference sequence). The CDR3 is made up of 18 amino acids. J gave up 9 bases and V 0 bases, and 10 bases lay outside the gene matches. In DNA form, the CDR3 reads TGTGCCAGTAGTATAGATCTCGGGACTAGCGGGAGTGTAGGTGAGCAGTTCTTC. Translated, it gives CASSIDLGTSGSVGEQFF.

The CDR3 sequence: CASSLNRGQFVTQYF. The CDR3 region has the DNA TGTGCCAGCAGCTTGAACAGGGGCCAATTCGTTACGCAGTATTTT. The chain recombines TRBV5-5 with TRBJ2-3; 7 bases are a match to TRBD1. The length of the CDR3 is 15 residues. The germline gives CDR1 SGHKS, CDR2 YYEKEE (reference sequence). Trimming at V came to 1 base and at J to 8 bases, leaving 10 bases not matched to a gene.